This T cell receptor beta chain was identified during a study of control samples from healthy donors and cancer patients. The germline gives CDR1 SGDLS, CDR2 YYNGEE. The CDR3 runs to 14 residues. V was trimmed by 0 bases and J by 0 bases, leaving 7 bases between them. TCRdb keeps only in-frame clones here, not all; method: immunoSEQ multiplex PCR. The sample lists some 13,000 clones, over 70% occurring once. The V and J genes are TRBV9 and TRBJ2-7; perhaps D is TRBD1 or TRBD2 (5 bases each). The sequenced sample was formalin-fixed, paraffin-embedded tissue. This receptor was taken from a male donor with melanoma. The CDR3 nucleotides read TGTGCCAGCAGCGTAGGGGGGTTCTCCTACGAGCAGTACTTC. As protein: CASSVGGFSYEQYF.